A selection of T cell receptor beta chains follows, all from one sample in a study of shared clonotypes between healthy human individuals. Generated by immunoSEQ multiplex PCR, the TCRdb table keeps only in-frame clones and is missing some. This table has over a million clones, approximately 80% appearing once. Source material: memory CD4+ T cells from PBMCs. The origin of the receptors is a man between 18 and 35 years old in good health. Some clones in this sample may be carry-over from other donors' samples. CDR3s leave out the opening cysteine and the closing phenylalanine or tryptophan. Rows give clone size only sometimes, using once, few, many, or a class for an expanded clone.

cdr3_length j_call v_call clone_size cdr3_aa
12 TRBJ2-2 TRBV5-1 - ASSLLTDTGELF
12 TRBJ1-2 TRBV6-5 - ASSHRGPAYGYT
12 TRBJ2-3 TRBV7-3 - ASSFLASTDTQY
9 TRBJ1-1 TRBV6-5 - ATTVNTEAF
15 TRBJ2-3 TRBV5-1 - ASSTGTSGRNTDTQY
14 TRBJ1-1 TRBV28 once ASSLRWDSVNTEAF
12 TRBJ2-7 TRBV4-3 - ASSPVGSGLEQY
11 TRBJ2-3 TRBV11-1 - ASSAPPGVTQY
11 TRBJ1-5 TRBV6-1 once ASSEGAHQPQH
12 TRBJ2-5 TRBV6-1 - ASTKRPSGETQY
12 TRBJ2-7 TRBV7-9 - ASSFSDRPGEQY
11 TRBJ2-1 TRBV4-3 - ASSQVRRNEQF
12 TRBJ1-1 TRBV5-4 many ASSFRAGRSEAF
11 TRBJ2-1 TRBV27 - ASSTRGIDEQF
10 TRBJ2-5 TRBV9 - ASSVLGETQY
13 TRBJ1-2 TRBV5-4 - ASKDREQRLNGYT
12 TRBJ2-3 TRBV6-1 - ASRSGRNSDTQY
13 TRBJ2-2 TRBV19 - ASSSPGRTTGELF
14 TRBJ1-3 TRBV6-6 - ASSYLTGGAGNTIY
11 TRBJ1-1 TRBV9 - ASSPQLGTEAF
11 TRBJ2-1 TRBV6-5 - ASSRAERNEQF
14 TRBJ2-2 TRBV7-3 many ASSLTSGTNTGELF
13 TRBJ2-1 TRBV19 once ASSIGQGAYNEQF
14 TRBJ2-5 TRBV10-3 - AISDVDRGLGETQY
13 TRBJ1-2 TRBV9 - ASSPGPLKVYGYT
11 TRBJ2-3 TRBV29-1 few SGGQASGDTQY
14 TRBJ1-3 TRBV18 - ASSPPRSLSGNTIY
12 TRBJ2-1 TRBV10-3 once AISALQGNNEQF
11 TRBJ2-1 TRBV7-2 - ASSSVVGGEQF
14 TRBJ2-1 TRBV7-9 - ASSLGGPNIYNEQF
12 TRBJ1-2 TRBV10-3 - AISESRGLYGYT
9 TRBJ1-1 TRBV27 - ANRGETEAF
13 TRBJ2-1 TRBV11-2 - ASSLGAGGYNEQF
17 TRBJ1-4 TRBV4-1 - ASSQGVGTGVNTNEKLF
13 TRBJ2-7 TRBV7-9 once ASSLGQVRNYEQY
14 TRBJ1-2 TRBV28 - ASSLIGYGGDYGYT
12 TRBJ1-3 TRBV28 - ASTSFVSGNTIY
13 TRBJ1-6 TRBV30 few AWSRQGANNSPLH
11 TRBJ2-1 TRBV5-1 - ASYAAAYNEQF
12 TRBJ2-5 TRBV5-1 - ASSYYQTEETQY
14 TRBJ2-7 TRBV5-1 - ASSLVVAEVSYEQY
12 TRBJ2-7 TRBV5-1 - ASSRGTSLWEQY
13 TRBJ2-6 TRBV4-2 once ASSQGGSGANVLT
9 TRBJ2-5 TRBV5-6 - ASSQGETQY
12 TRBJ1-3 TRBV27 - ASSKGSSGNTIY
14 TRBJ2-3 TRBV14 - ASSQVMGQSTDTQY
13 TRBJ2-7 TRBV28 - ASSSPAGESYEQY
12 TRBJ1-4 TRBV28 - ASSLGGTNEKLF
12 TRBJ2-2 TRBV29-1 - SVSTSGRTGELF
12 TRBJ1-2 TRBV6-5 - ASSYGGLGYGYT
11 TRBJ1-5 TRBV30 - AWSVSSNQPQH
11 TRBJ2-5 TRBV5-6 - ASSGRDQETQY
12 TRBJ2-1 TRBV15 - ATRKGLADDEQF
13 TRBJ1-3 TRBV28 few ASSSPGQGMDTIY
16 TRBJ2-1 TRBV7-2 once ASRAAGGPQASYNEQF
13 TRBJ2-7 TRBV4-1 - ASSPTPSWVGEQY
10 TRBJ1-2 TRBV2 - ASQQRVGGYT
14 TRBJ2-7 TRBV11-2 - ASSLGRGTGAYEQY
13 TRBJ2-1 TRBV6-5 - ASSGSQGLINEQF
13 TRBJ2-2 TRBV11-2 - ASRSINRNTGELF